Below, 14 T cell receptor beta chains from the same sample are listed, as sequenced in a study of CD8 T cells in Susac syndrome (dated by TCRdb to between 2018 and 2021). Receptor amplification or capture employed the immunoSEQ multiplex PCR assay. RNA was extracted using the RNeasy kit, and about 0.45 to 1 microgram was reverse transcribed with random hexamers. Starting from the raw public reads, TCRdb applied fastp trimming at Q25, assembled clones with MiXCR and retained in-frame beta chains. Records with the same CDR3 protein are collapsed into one entry carrying the most frequent genes and DNA. This sample comprises 160,000 or so distinct CDR3 sequences, about 94% of them detected only once. Around 0.21% of the sample comes from the top ten. The sequenced sample was CD8+ T cells from PBMCs. The receptors shown here come from a human donor with multiple sclerosis.

The V call is TRBV5-5, the J call TRBJ2-3, with 8 positions matching TRBD1. This CDR3 region has 13 residues. The germline V gene encodes CDR1 SGHKS and CDR2 YYEKEE (reference sequence). V was pared by 3 bases and J by 5 bases, with 2 bases of the junction left unmatched. The CDR3 reads CASSWDRRDTQYF. CDR3 nucleotides: TGTGCCAGCAGCTGGGACAGGAGAGATACGCAGTATTTT. Full variable domain (missing parts from reference TRBV5-5 and TRBJ2-3): DAGVTQSPTHLIKTRGQQVTLRCSPISGHKSVSWYQQVLGQGPQFIFQYYEKEERGRGNFPDRFSARQFPNYSSELNVNALLLGDSALYLCASSWDRRDTQYFGPGTRLTVL.

V is TRBV12-3 or TRBV12-4 and J is TRBJ2-7, with a weak D call TRBD2 (6 bases). The CDR3 extends over 12 amino acids. Trimming removed 7 bases at V and 5 bases at J, with 12 bases between. DNA for the CDR3: TGTGCCAGCACCGAGGGCGGGGACGAGCAGTACTTC. Its protein product is CASTEGGDEQYF.

This clonotype was found once. The gene calls are TRBV13 and TRBJ1-1; D is unclear. The CDR3 spans 13 residues. The V gene lost 4 bases and the J gene lost 4 bases, with 10 bases spanning the gap. Germline V gene sequence: CDR1 PRHDT, CDR2 FYEKMQ (reference sequence). The CDR3 sequence is CASSSPVVTEAFF. CDR3 sequence (DNA): TGTGCCAGCAGCTCCCCCGTAGTCACTGAAGCTTTCTTT.

The genes are TRBV2 and TRBJ2-5, with D uncertain. The CDR3 contains 14 residues. The germline gives CDR1 SNHLY, CDR2 FYNNEI. V lost 6 bases to trimming and J lost 2 bases, with 13 bases between them. DNA of the CDR3: TGTGCCAGCAGCCCCGAAGCCCCTCAAGAGACCCAGTACTTC. This encodes CASSPEAPQETQYF. Looking up the rest from reference TRBV2 and TRBJ2-5 gives the full variable domain: EPEVTQTPSHQVTQMGQEVILRCVPISNHLYFYWYRQILGQKVEFLVSFYNNEISEKSEIFDDQFSVERPDGSNFTLKIRSTKLEDSAMYFCASSPEAPQETQYFGPGTRLLVL.

The V and J genes are TRBV12-3 or TRBV12-4 and TRBJ2-5; the D gene is possibly TRBD2 (6 bases). Trimming removed 0 bases at V and 4 bases at J, with 21 bases between. CDR3 length: 18 amino acids. CDR3 residues: CASSLARSPTGERETQYF. The CDR3 DNA follows: TGTGCCAGCAGTTTAGCGCGTAGCCCAACGGGGGAGAGAGAGACCCAGTACTTC.

V and J are TRBV7-2 and TRBJ1-1, with 8 bases identical to TRBD1. Trimming removed 4 bases from V and 0 bases from J; junction bases left unmatched: 13. CDR1 SGHTA and CDR2 FQGNSA come from the germline V gene. This CDR3 region has 18 residues. The CDR3 nucleotides read TGTGCCAGCAGCTCCAAGAAGCAGGGGGCGCGGGTGAACACTGAAGCTTTCTTT. It codes for CASSSKKQGARVNTEAFF.

The genes are TRBV29-1 and TRBJ2-7; 12 nucleotides align to TRBD1. CDR1 is SQVTM and CDR2 is ANQGSEA in the germline V gene. This CDR3 has 13 residues. V shed 7 bases, J shed 6 bases, and the junction held 7 bases outside the gene matches. The CDR3 DNA reads TGCAGCGCCGTCCCGGGACAGGGGGCCGAGCAGTACTTC. Amino acid sequence: CSAVPGQGAEQYF.

The rearrangement joins TRBV13 to TRBJ2-1; D perhaps matches TRBD1 (5 bases). Germline-derived CDR1 and CDR2 are PRHDT and FYEKMQ (reference sequence). This CDR3 is built from 15 residues. Trimming left V 5 bases short and J 13 bases short, with 24 bases between. The DNA for the CDR3 is TGTGCCAGCAGCCGTAGGACAAGTCAAGCTGTGGGACAGTTCTTC. Its translation is CASSRRTSQAVGQFF.

The chain joins TRBV4-3 to TRBJ1-6; 7 bases are shared with TRBD1. Germline loops: CDR1 LGHNA, CDR2 YSLEER. The V segment lost 1 base and the J segment 2 bases; nucleotides outside the gene matches: 2. The CDR3 runs 16 residues. CDR3 in amino acids: CASSQGGTAYNSPLHF. CDR3 nucleotide sequence: TGCGCCAGCAGCCAAGGGGGGACAGCCTATAATTCACCCCTCCACTTT.

This rearrangement joins TRBV7-9 to TRBJ2-7; no reliable D call. The CDR3 runs 11 residues. Germline lookup yields CDR1 SEHNR and CDR2 FQNEAQ (reference sequence). V shed 5 bases and J shed 6 bases, with 8 bases lying between them. The CDR3 nucleotides read TGTGCCAGCAGCCCCCTACCCGAGCAGTACTTC. This encodes CASSPLPEQYF.

The chain has TRBV4-1 and TRBJ2-6; D ambiguous. V lost 5 bases and J lost 2, with 13 bases in between. CDR1 and CDR2 from the germline V gene are MGHRA and YSYEKL. This CDR3 comprises 16 residues. The chain's CDR3 is CASSTIGPTGANVLTF. The CDR3 coding sequence is TGCGCCAGCAGCACCATCGGGCCCACTGGGGCCAACGTCCTGACTTTC.

The chain links TRBV27 to TRBJ2-2; D tentatively reads TRBD1 or TRBD2 (5 bases each). CDR3 length: 14 residues. V lost 6 bases and J 3 bases, leaving 11 bases between the germline ends. CDR1 and CDR2 (germline): MNHEY, SMNVEV (reference sequence). For the CDR3, the DNA is TGTGCCAGCAGCCGGGACCCACACACCGGGGAGCTGTTTTTT. Its translation: CASSRDPHTGELFF.

The chain joins TRBV23-1 to TRBJ1-2; 7 nucleotides match TRBD1. TRBV23-1 is an ORF; its function is uncertain. Trimming removed 2 bases from V and 8 bases from J; junction bases left unmatched: 23. CDR3 size: 19 residues. Written as DNA, the CDR3 is TGCGCCAGCAGTCAAAAGGGGGCGAAAGGGGCGGGGGCTCGCGAGGGCTACACCTTC. Its translation: CASSQKGAKGAGAREGYTF.

V and J are TRBV12-3 or TRBV12-4 and TRBJ2-7, with D uncertain. The CDR3 covers 12 residues. V gave up 1 base and J gave up 3 bases, with 4 bases separating them. CDR3 DNA: TGTGCCAGCAGTTTAGTTTTCTACGAGCAGTACTTC. Its protein product is CASSLVFYEQYF.